Below are 9 T cell receptor beta chains sequenced from a single sample in a study of blood T cells in healthy people across ages. With a J-beta primer mix and a sample-barcoded 5' primer, a second PCR ran roughly 6 to 11 cycles. MiXCR, run by TCRdb on the 5' RACE reads, gives a single entry per CDR3 protein. This sample has some 750,000 distinct CDR3 sequences, with about 20% found just once. Input material: blood. These receptors all come from an older man in good health.

The sample holds a few counts of this clonotype. The chain is built from TRBV12-3 or TRBV12-4 and TRBJ2-1; 10 bases map to TRBD2. This CDR3 spans 15 amino acids. V dropped 5 bases and J dropped 4; count of bases not matched to a gene: 5. The CDR3 nucleotides are TGTGCCAGCAGTCCACTAGCGGGGATATACAATGAGCAGTTCTTC. Translating it yields CASSPLAGIYNEQFF.

The V call is TRBV21-1, the J call TRBJ2-7; the D segment call TRBD2 is taken from the table without a DNA check. TRBV21-1 is deemed a pseudogene. The CDR3 loop spans 16 amino acids. DNA of the CDR3: TGTGCCAGCAGCAAAGGACGGACTAGCGGGAGTCACGAGCGGTACGTC. Protein: CASSKGRTSGSHERYV.

CDR3 coding DNA: TGTGCCAGCAGTCCCCACAGGGCCCTTGGTGAGACCCAGTACTTC. Translated, it gives CASSPHRALGETQYF. V and J are TRBV7-2 and TRBJ2-5, with a weak D call TRBD1 (6 bases). V was trimmed by 6 bases and J by 5 bases, leaving 19 bases between them. Germline loops: CDR1 SGHTA, CDR2 FQGNSA. This CDR3 has 15 amino acids.

The chain employs TRBV13 and TRBJ2-7, with D perhaps matching TRBD2 (6 bases). This CDR3 has 13 amino acids. Germline V lookup: CDR1 PRHDT, CDR2 FYEKMQ (reference sequence). V gave up 7 bases and J gave up 0 bases, with 10 bases separating them. The CDR3 loop reads CASTSGSSYEQYF. CDR3 nucleotides: TGTGCCAGCACCTCCGGGAGCTCCTACGAGCAGTACTTC.

This clonotype was recorded a few times. The rearrangement uses TRBV7-2 and TRBJ2-5; TRBD1 or TRBD2 may be the D gene (6 bases each). The J call is doubtful: the DNA matches TRBJ2-7 better. This CDR3 is built from 15 residues. Germline V gene data show CDR1 as SGHTA and CDR2 as FQGNSA. The CDR3 coding sequence is TGTGCCAGCAGCTTAGGTCCGGGGGCCCAATACGAGCAGTACTTC. This sequence encodes CASSLGPGAQYEQYF.

The chain is built from TRBV20-1 and TRBJ2-1; TRBD2 is a possible D gene (6 bases). CDR1 is DFQATT and CDR2 is SNEGSKA in the germline V gene (reference sequence). The V end was cut by 0 bases, the J end by 5 bases, with 14 bases between. This CDR3 is 15 amino acids long. The chain's CDR3 is CSARDWGDLNNEQFF. CDR3 coding DNA: TGCAGTGCTAGAGATTGGGGGGACCTTAACAATGAGCAGTTCTTC.

The chain recombines TRBV7-9 with TRBJ2-3; a weak D match, TRBD2 (5 bases). V was pared by 3 bases and J by 2 bases, with 15 bases between. Germline V gives CDR1 SEHNR, CDR2 FQNEAQ (reference sequence). This CDR3 is built from 16 residues. This chain's CDR3 is CASSLGEAHTTDTQYF. For the CDR3, the DNA is TGTGCCAGCAGCTTGGGAGAAGCGCATACCACAGATACGCAGTATTTT.

This clonotype was seen a handful of times. Written as DNA, the CDR3 is TGCAGTGCTAGGGACCCGTGGGAGTTCGTCTCCTACGAGCAGTACTTC. It yields the protein CSARDPWEFVSYEQYF. The chain links TRBV20-1 to TRBJ2-7, with a weak D call TRBD2 (5 bases). V was cut by 3 bases and J by 0 bases, with 18 bases left in between. This CDR3 is built from 16 residues. Germline V gene lookup returns CDR1 DFQATT and CDR2 SNEGSKA (reference sequence).

This clonotype was picked up many times. The gene calls are TRBV7-6 and TRBJ1-5; a possible D gene is TRBD1 (6 bases). The CDR3 spans 20 residues. V lost 5 bases and J 0 bases, leaving 26 bases between the germline ends. CDR1 is SGHVS and CDR2 is FNYEAQ in the germline V gene. The CDR3, as DNA: TGTGCCAGCAGCCCCCCCCTCCAAGACAGGCTACCCTATAGCAATCAGCCCCAGCATTTT. It translates to CASSPPLQDRLPYSNQPQHF.